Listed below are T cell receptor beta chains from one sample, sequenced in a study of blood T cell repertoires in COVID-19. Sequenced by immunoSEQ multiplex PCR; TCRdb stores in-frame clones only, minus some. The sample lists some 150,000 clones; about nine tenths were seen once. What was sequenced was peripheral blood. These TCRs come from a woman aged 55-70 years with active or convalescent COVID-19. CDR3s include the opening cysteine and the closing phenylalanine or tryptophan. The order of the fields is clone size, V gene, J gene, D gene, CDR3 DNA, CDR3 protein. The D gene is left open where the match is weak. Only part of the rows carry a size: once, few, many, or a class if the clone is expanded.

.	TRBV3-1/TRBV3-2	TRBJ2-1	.	TGTGCCAGCAGCCAAGTGGAGGGCGAGACCTTCTTC	CASSQVEGETFF
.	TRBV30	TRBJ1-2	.	TGTGCCTGGAGGGGAGGGACTCCCGCTTATGGCTACACCTTC	CAWRGGTPAYGYTF
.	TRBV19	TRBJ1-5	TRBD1	TGTGCCAGAGACGACAGGGAACCCCATCAGCCCCAGCATTTT	CARDDREPHQPQHF
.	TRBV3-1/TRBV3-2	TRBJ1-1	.	TGTGCCAGCAGCCAAGACGCTGAAGCTTTCTTT	CASSQDAEAFF
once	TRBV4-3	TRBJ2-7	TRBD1	TGCGCCAGCAGCCAAGGGGGGACAGGGGGAGACGAGCAGTACTTC	CASSQGGTGGDEQYF
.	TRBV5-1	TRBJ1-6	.	TGCGCCAGCACCCTTCGGACAGATGGGAATTCACCCCTCCACTTT	CASTLRTDGNSPLHF
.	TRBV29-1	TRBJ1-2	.	TGCAGCGTTGACCCCCGGGACACCGGTGGCTACACCTTC	CSVDPRDTGGYTF
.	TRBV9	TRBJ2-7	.	TGTGCCAGCAGCGTAGGTTTAGAGCCCTTTAAAGAGCAGTACTTC	CASSVGLEPFKEQYF
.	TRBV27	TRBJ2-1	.	TGTGCCAGCAGTCCTCGGTTCAATGAGCAGTTCTTC	CASSPRFNEQFF
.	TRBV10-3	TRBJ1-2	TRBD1	TGTGCCACCTTGGGGACAGGGGGCCAAGCTAACTATGGCTACACCTTC	CATLGTGGQANYGYTF
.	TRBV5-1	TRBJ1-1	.	TGCGCCACCAAACAGCGGACCGCCAGCTTGAACACTGAAGCTTTCTTT	CATKQRTASLNTEAFF
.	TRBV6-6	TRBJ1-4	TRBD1	TGTGCCAGCAGGGGGAGGACAGGGCGTAATGAAAAACTGTTTTTT	CASRGRTGRNEKLFF
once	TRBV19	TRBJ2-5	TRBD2	TGTGCCAGTAAGGCGGGGGGATCCGACGAGACCCAGTACTTC	CASKAGGSDETQYF
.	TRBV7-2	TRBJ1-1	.	TGTGCCAGCAGCTTAAATACCGGTCTCACTGAAGCTTTCTTT	CASSLNTGLTEAFF